Listed below are T cell receptor beta chains from one sample, sequenced in a study of blood T cell repertoires in COVID-19. The method was immunoSEQ multiplex PCR; TCRdb's version includes in-frame clones alone and lacks a portion of them. The sample shows some 250,000 clones, around 90% of them seen only once. Sample: peripheral blood. These receptors were obtained from a woman between 35 and 50 years old who had recovered from COVID-19. CDR3s include the opening cysteine and the closing phenylalanine or tryptophan. The D gene is left open where the match is weak. Expanded clones get a size class; other rows say once, few or many, or leave the size out.

CDR3nt | CDR3aa | d_gene | j_gene | abundance | v_gene
TGTGCCAGCTCCGGCTGGGCCCGGACAGTTAGGTTCAATGAGCAGTTCTTC | CASSGWARTVRFNEQFF | NA | TRBJ2-1 | NA | TRBV11-2
TGTGCCAGCAGCCCGAGGGGGGGACTAGCGGGACGGGGCACCGGGGAGCTGTTTTTT | CASSPRGGLAGRGTGELFF | TRBD2 | TRBJ2-2 | NA | TRBV3-1/TRBV3-2
TGCGCCAGCAGCTTGGCACCTGGGGGGACGGCTTACAATGAGCAGTTCTTC | CASSLAPGGTAYNEQFF | NA | TRBJ2-1 | NA | TRBV5-1
TGCGCCAGCAGTGAACTGTACAATGAGCAGTTCTTC | CASSELYNEQFF | NA | TRBJ2-1 | NA | TRBV5-1
TGTGCCAGCAGCGTAGGTCTAGCTGGTGAGACCCAGTACTTC | CASSVGLAGETQYF | NA | TRBJ2-5 | once | TRBV9
TGTGCCAGCCAGCCCACGACTAGAGGAGGAGAGACCCAGTACTTC | CASQPTTRGGETQYF | NA | TRBJ2-5 | NA | TRBV11-3
TGTGCCAGTAGCTTCGGACAGGGGACCTACGAGCAGTACTTC | CASSFGQGTYEQYF | TRBD1 | TRBJ2-7 | NA | TRBV19
TGTGCCAGTAGTGCGGGGCAGGGCGTGGGTGAGACCCAGTACTTC | CASSAGQGVGETQYF | NA | TRBJ2-5 | NA | TRBV19
TGTGCCAGCAGCCCTGGGGGACAGATCAATTCACCCCTCCACTTT | CASSPGGQINSPLHF | TRBD1 | TRBJ1-6 | NA | TRBV5-6
TGCAGCGCGTTGGGCCAAGAAGCTTTCTTT | CSALGQEAFF | NA | TRBJ1-1 | NA | TRBV29-1
TGTGCCACCAGCAGACAAACAGGGCCGGGCACTGAAGCTTTCTTT | CATSRQTGPGTEAFF | NA | TRBJ1-1 | NA | TRBV15
TGTGCCAGCAGCCCCGGGGGGCGGGAGCTGTTTTTT | CASSPGGRELFF | NA | TRBJ2-2 | NA | TRBV6-5
TGTGCCAGCAGTTTATTGGCCCCTTGGGGTTTGGGACTAGCGAACACCGGGGAGCTGTTTTTT | CASSLLAPWGLGLANTGELFF | TRBD2 | TRBJ2-2 | NA | TRBV27
TGTGCCTGGAGGCAACAAAACACCGGGGAGCTGTTTTTT | CAWRQQNTGELFF | NA | TRBJ2-2 | NA | TRBV30
TGTGCCTGGAGTGCCGGGGGCACAGATACGCAGTATTTT | CAWSAGGTDTQYF | NA | TRBJ2-3 | NA | TRBV30
TGTGCCAGCAGCTTATCGGGACTAGCGGTGGAGGCCGGGGAGCTGTTTTTT | CASSLSGLAVEAGELFF | TRBD2 | TRBJ2-2 | NA | TRBV7-9
TGCGCCAGCACCATGAACACTGAAGCTTTCTTT | CASTMNTEAFF | NA | TRBJ1-1 | NA | TRBV10-1